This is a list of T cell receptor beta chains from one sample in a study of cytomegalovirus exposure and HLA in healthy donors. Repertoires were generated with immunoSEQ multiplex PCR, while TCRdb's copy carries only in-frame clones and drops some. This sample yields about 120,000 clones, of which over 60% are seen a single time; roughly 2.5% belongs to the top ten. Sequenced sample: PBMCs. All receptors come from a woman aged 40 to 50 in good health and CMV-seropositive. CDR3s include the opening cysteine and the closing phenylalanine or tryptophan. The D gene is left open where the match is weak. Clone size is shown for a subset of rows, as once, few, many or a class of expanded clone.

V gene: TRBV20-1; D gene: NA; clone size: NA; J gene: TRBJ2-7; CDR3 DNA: TGCAGTGCTAGAGTCGGTGCCGAGCAGTACTTC; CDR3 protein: CSARVGAEQYF
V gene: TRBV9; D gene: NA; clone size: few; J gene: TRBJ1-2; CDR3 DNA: TGTGCCAGCAGCGCCTCCCTTCGGGGGGCAGCCCTGGGAGGCGGTGGCTACACCTTC; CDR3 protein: CASSASLRGAALGGGGYTF
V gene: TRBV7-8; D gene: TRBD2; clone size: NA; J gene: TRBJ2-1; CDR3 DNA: TGTGCCAGCAGCTTAGGGGCTAGCGGAAGCTCCTACAATGAGCAGTTCTTC; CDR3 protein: CASSLGASGSSYNEQFF
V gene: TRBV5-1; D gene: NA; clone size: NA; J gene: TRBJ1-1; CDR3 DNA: TGCGCCCGGGGGGCCAGACTGTGGGGCACTGAAGCTTTCTTT; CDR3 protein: CARGARLWGTEAFF
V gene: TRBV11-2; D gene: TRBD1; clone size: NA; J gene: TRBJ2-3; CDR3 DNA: TGTGCCAGCAGCTTAGAAGGGGGCTCTAGCACAGATACGCAGTATTTT; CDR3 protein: CASSLEGGSSTDTQYF
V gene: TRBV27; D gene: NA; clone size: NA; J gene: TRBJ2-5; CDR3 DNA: TGTGCCAGCAAGCCCCCGGCGGGTCAGACCCAGTACTTC; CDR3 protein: CASKPPAGQTQYF
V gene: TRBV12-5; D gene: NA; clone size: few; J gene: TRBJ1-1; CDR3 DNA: TGTGCTAGTGGTCTACAACAGGGATATAACACTGAAGCTTTCTTT; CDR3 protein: CASGLQQGYNTEAFF
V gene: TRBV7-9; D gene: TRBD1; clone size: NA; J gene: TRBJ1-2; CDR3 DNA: TGTGCCAGCAGCTTTCCGGGACAGGGAAGGGGCTACACCTTC; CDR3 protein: CASSFPGQGRGYTF
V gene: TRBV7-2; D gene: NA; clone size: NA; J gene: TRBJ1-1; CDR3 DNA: TGTGCCAGCAGCTTAGTGTACAGGAACACTGAAGCTTTCTTT; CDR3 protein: CASSLVYRNTEAFF
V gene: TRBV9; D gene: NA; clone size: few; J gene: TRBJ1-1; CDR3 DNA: TGTGCCAGCAGCGAAACATGGGACTTACCCACTTTCTTT; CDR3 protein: CASSETWDLPTFF
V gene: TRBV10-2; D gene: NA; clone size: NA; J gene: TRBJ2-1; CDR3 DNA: TGCGCCAGCAGCCGGACAGCCTACAATGAGCAGTTCTTC; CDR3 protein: CASSRTAYNEQFF
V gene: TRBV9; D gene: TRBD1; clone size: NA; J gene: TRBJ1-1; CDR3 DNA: TGTGCCAGCAGCCTGGGACAGGGGGCGAATGAAGCTTTCTTT; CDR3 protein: CASSLGQGANEAFF
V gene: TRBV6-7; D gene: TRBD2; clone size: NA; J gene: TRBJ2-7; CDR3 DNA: TGTGCCAGCAGTTACTCGAAAGCGGGAGGCTACGAGCAGTACTTC; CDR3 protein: CASSYSKAGGYEQYF
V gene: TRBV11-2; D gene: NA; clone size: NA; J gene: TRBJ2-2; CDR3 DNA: TGTGCCAGCCGAGGGGACTTCACCGGGGAGCTGTTTTTT; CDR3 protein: CASRGDFTGELFF
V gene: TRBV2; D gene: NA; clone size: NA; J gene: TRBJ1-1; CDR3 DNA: TGTGCCAGCAGACCTCGACAGGATTCCATGAACACTGAAGCTTTCTTT; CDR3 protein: CASRPRQDSMNTEAFF
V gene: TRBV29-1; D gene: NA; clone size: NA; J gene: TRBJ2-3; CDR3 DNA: TGCAGCGTGACGCGGGATGTCGCAGATACGCAGTATTTT; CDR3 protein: CSVTRDVADTQYF
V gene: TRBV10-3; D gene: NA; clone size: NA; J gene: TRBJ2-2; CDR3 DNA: TGTGCCACCAGCGGCGAGGACACCGGGGAGCTGTTTTTT; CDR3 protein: CATSGEDTGELFF
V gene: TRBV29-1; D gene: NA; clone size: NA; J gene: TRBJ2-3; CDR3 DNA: TGCAGCGTTGATCGGGCCAGGACAGATAGCACAGATACGCAGTATTTT; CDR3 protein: CSVDRARTDSTDTQYF